The 8 T cell receptor beta chains below come from one sample, sequenced in a study of Ad26.COV2.S vaccination and SARS-CoV-2 variants. Profiled with immunoSEQ multiplex PCR; TCRdb holds only in-frame clones, not every one. The sample records around 370,000 clones, under 95% being singletons. The material was peripheral blood, obtained after recovery from COVID-19. Source of these receptors: a human donor who had recovered from COVID-19.

This clone showed up just a few times. The chain has TRBV19 and TRBJ1-2; D perhaps matches TRBD1 (5 bases). The V gene lost 1 base and the J gene lost 4 bases, with 10 bases spanning the gap. Germline CDR1 and CDR2: LNHDA and SQIVND (reference sequence). CDR3 length: 14 amino acids. CDR3 nucleotide sequence: TGTGCCAGTAGTATAGTCCAGGGACCCTATGGCTACACCTTC. It specifies CASSIVQGPYGYTF.

This chain uses TRBV6-5 with TRBJ1-1; D is unresolved. The CDR3 runs 14 residues. Trimming pared 0 bases from V and 2 bases from J, leaving 7 bases between. CDR1 is MNHEY and CDR2 is SVGAGI in the germline V gene. CDR3 DNA: TGTGCCAGCAGTTACTCATACGCTAACACTGAAGCTTTCTTT. Protein: CASSYSYANTEAFF.

The gene calls are TRBV5-1 and TRBJ1-2; 11 bases are a match to TRBD1. The CDR3 loop spans 15 amino acids. V lost 4 bases and J lost 4; bases outside the gene matches: 6. Germline V gene sequence: CDR1 SGHRS, CDR2 YFSETQ. CDR3 sequence reads: CASSPGTGGPYGYTF. CDR3 nucleotides: TGCGCCAGCAGCCCCGGGACAGGGGGGCCCTATGGCTACACCTTC.

The chain uses TRBV27 and TRBJ2-7; a possible D gene is TRBD1 (7 bases). The V end lost 6 bases, the J end lost 5 bases, and 14 bases lay between the germline ends. CDR3 size: 13 residues. Germline CDR1 reads MNHEY; CDR2 reads SMNVEV (reference sequence). CDR3 coding DNA: TGTGCCAGCAGCCCAGGGGGGTATAACGAGCAGTACTTC. As protein: CASSPGGYNEQYF.

The rearrangement uses TRBV7-9 and TRBJ1-2; 7 bases fit TRBD1. The CDR3 contains 14 residues. Trimming removed 1 base from V and 4 bases from J; junction bases left unmatched: 3. Germline V gene data show CDR1 as SEHNR and CDR2 as FQNEAQ (reference sequence). CDR3 region: CASSLGQGGYGYTF. The CDR3 coding sequence is TGTGCCAGCAGCTTAGGACAGGGCGGCTATGGCTACACCTTC.

This clone showed up just once. This rearrangement joins TRBV9 to TRBJ2-5; D is unclear. The CDR3 is 13 residues long. In germline, CDR1 is SGDLS, CDR2 YYNGEE. V lost 4 bases to trimming and J lost 4 bases, with 11 bases between them. This chain's CDR3 is CASSPRYGETQYF. CDR3 nucleotide sequence: TGTGCCAGCAGCCCTCGCTATGGAGAGACCCAGTACTTC.

In this sample, this clone turned up once. The chain combines TRBV7-9 with TRBJ2-5; D gene uncertain. The V end was cut by 7 bases, the J end by 5 bases, with 14 bases between. Germline CDR1 reads SEHNR; CDR2 reads FQNEAQ (reference sequence). The CDR3 sequence is 13 residues long. The CDR3 loop reads CASTHRTEETQYF. The DNA for the CDR3 is TGTGCCAGCACCCATAGAACAGAGGAGACCCAGTACTTC.

This clone occurred once. The V gene is TRBV19, the J gene TRBJ2-5; 14 bases agree with TRBD2. Per germline, CDR1 LNHDA and CDR2 SQIVND (reference sequence). This CDR3 has 16 amino acids. V was clipped by 4 bases and J by 6 bases; unmatched bases: 7. The CDR3 sequence: CASSTGTSGGFQTQYF. The CDR3 DNA follows: TGTGCCAGTAGTACCGGGACTAGCGGGGGCTTCCAGACCCAGTACTTC.